One and the same sample provided the 14 T cell receptor beta chains below, sequenced in a study of T cell changes during pregnancy in multiple sclerosis. Assay: immunoSEQ multiplex PCR; the TCRdb copy retains only in-frame clones and omits some. The data contain some 80,000 clones, 94% of them singletons. The sample was CD4+ T cells from peripheral blood mononuclear cells, taken after pregnancy. The receptors originated from a female donor with multiple sclerosis, enrolled in a pregnancy study.

The chain has TRBV28 and TRBJ2-3, with a tentative D call TRBD2 (6 bases). The CDR3 extends over 12 amino acids. CDR1 MDHEN and CDR2 SYDVKM come from the germline V gene. V lost 8 bases to trimming and J lost 7 bases, with 13 bases between them. The CDR3 loop is CASVRAGNTQYF. CDR3 in DNA: TGTGCCAGCGTAAGGGCGGGAAATACGCAGTATTTT.

In this sample, this clone turned up once. This chain uses TRBV4-1 with TRBJ2-7; D is uncertain. The CDR3 runs to 16 residues. V was shortened by 0 bases and J by 3 bases, with 15 bases between the two germline ends. From germline, CDR1 is MGHRA and CDR2 YSYEKL. The DNA for the CDR3 is TGCGCCAGCAGCCAAGATGACCGAAATCAGGTCTACGAGCAGTACTTC. Protein sequence: CASSQDDRNQVYEQYF.

The J gene is TRBJ1-1, the V gene TRBV18, with D tentatively TRBD1 (5 bases). This CDR3 spans 15 amino acids. Per the germline V gene, CDR1 is KGHSH and CDR2 is LQKENI. Trimming pared 5 bases from V and 4 bases from J, leaving 17 bases between. CDR3 protein: CASSGGGNRRTEAFF. As DNA, the CDR3 is TGTGCCAGCTCAGGGGGAGGGAACCGTCGCACTGAAGCTTTCTTT.

The chain couples TRBV28 to TRBJ2-5; 12 bases line up with TRBD1. The CDR3 has 17 residues. V lost 6 bases, J lost 11 bases, and 19 bases stayed unmatched. Germline CDR1 and CDR2: MDHEN and SYDVKM. Here the CDR3 reads CASSLRGIGTGGGKQYF. The CDR3 DNA is TGTGCCAGCAGCCTGCGGGGCATCGGGACAGGGGGCGGGAAGCAGTACTTC.

The chain couples TRBV2 to TRBJ2-7; TRBD2 aligns across 9 bases. The germline CDR1 and CDR2 sequences are SNHLY and FYNNEI. Losses at the gene ends were 2 bases for V and 3 bases for J; bases not matched to a gene: 5. The CDR3 contains 15 residues. The CDR3 loop reads CASSETRLAVYEQYF. DNA for the CDR3: TGTGCCAGCAGTGAAACTCGACTAGCGGTCTACGAGCAGTACTTC.

The chain has TRBV19 and TRBJ1-2; 8 bases map to TRBD1. V shed 4 bases, J shed 4 bases, and the junction held 8 bases outside the gene matches. From germline, CDR1 is LNHDA and CDR2 SQIVND (reference sequence). The CDR3 runs to 15 residues. This CDR3 is CASSTAQGAVYGYTF. CDR3 coding DNA: TGTGCCAGTAGTACTGCTCAGGGGGCAGTCTATGGCTACACCTTC.

The V gene is TRBV7-9, the J gene TRBJ2-7; TRBD2 might be the D (6 bases). Germline-derived CDR1 and CDR2 are SEHNR and FQNEAQ (reference sequence). Trimming shortened V by 5 bases and J by 2 bases, and 22 bases separated the two germline ends. The CDR3 extends over 17 amino acids. The CDR3 bases are TGTGCCAGCAGCCCCAGTAGGAAGGGACTTGCTGCCTACGAGCAGTACTTC. Amino acid sequence: CASSPSRKGLAAYEQYF. The whole variable domain, filled in from reference TRBV7-9 and TRBJ2-7, reads DTGVSQNPRHKITKRGQNVTFRCDPISEHNRLYWYRQTLGQGPEFLTYFQNEAQLEKSRLLSDRFSAERPKGSFSTLEIQRTEQGDSAMYLCASSPSRKGLAAYEQYFGPGTRLTVT.

The chain uses TRBV7-3 and TRBJ1-5; D is perhaps TRBD1 (5 bases). Germline CDR1 SGHTA, CDR2 FQGTGA. This CDR3 is 17 amino acids long. V lost 3 bases and J lost 2, with 17 bases in between. In DNA form, the CDR3 reads TGTGCCAGCAGCTTCCCCCGGGGGAATCAAGGCAATCAGCCCCAGCATTTT. Protein sequence: CASSFPRGNQGNQPQHF.

This clone turned up a few times. This rearrangement joins TRBV13 to TRBJ2-1; TRBD1 might be the D (6 bases). From germline, CDR1 is PRHDT and CDR2 FYEKMQ (reference sequence). The V end was cut by 3 bases, the J end by 9 bases, with 15 bases between. The CDR3 is 14 residues long. The CDR3 DNA reads TGTGCCAGCAGCTTCGGAGTTGGGGACACTGAGCAGTTCTTC. This codes for CASSFGVGDTEQFF.

The chain is built from TRBV6-5 and TRBJ1-1, with D hard to call. CDR1 and CDR2 (germline): MNHEY, SVGAGI. Trimming stripped 7 bases from V and 0 bases from J, with 12 bases between. CDR3 length equals 14 residues. DNA for the CDR3: TGTGCCAGCACCCTCGATTCTATGAACACTGAAGCTTTCTTT. It encodes CASTLDSMNTEAFF.

The V and J genes are TRBV6-6 and TRBJ2-2; D perhaps matches TRBD2 (6 bases). Per germline, CDR1 MNHNY and CDR2 SVGAGI (reference sequence). V lost 6 bases and J lost 5, with 16 bases in between. The CDR3 length is 15 residues. The CDR3 sequence: CASSPPSGGTGELFF. CDR3 DNA sequence: TGTGCCAGCAGCCCCCCCAGCGGAGGGACCGGGGAGCTGTTTTTT.

V usage is TRBV9 and J usage is TRBJ2-1; 8 bases align to TRBD2. Germline CDR1 and CDR2: SGDLS and YYNGEE. The CDR3 has 14 amino acids. After removal of 7 bases from V and 2 bases from J, the junction contained 5 bases not matched to a gene. The CDR3 reads CASGLAGTYNEQFF. Written as DNA, the CDR3 is TGTGCCAGCGGCTTAGCGGGGACCTACAATGAGCAGTTCTTC.

For the CDR3, the DNA is TGTGCCAGCAGCTTAGGGACCACGACAGGGAATGAGCAGTTCTTC. Amino acid sequence: CASSLGTTTGNEQFF. The chain couples TRBV11-3 to TRBJ2-1; TRBD1 matches 7 bases. CDR3 size: 15 residues. J gave up 7 bases and V 1 base, and 7 bases lay outside the gene matches. Germline loops: CDR1 SGHNT, CDR2 YENEEA.

The chain is built from TRBV2 and TRBJ1-6; 7 bases match TRBD1. This CDR3 spans 13 amino acids. J gave up 7 bases and V 4 bases, and 1 base lay outside the gene matches. The germline CDR1 and CDR2 sequences are SNHLY and FYNNEI. The CDR3 DNA reads as TGTGCCAGCAGTGGCAGGGGGAATTCACCCCTCCACTTT. Its translation: CASSGRGNSPLHF.